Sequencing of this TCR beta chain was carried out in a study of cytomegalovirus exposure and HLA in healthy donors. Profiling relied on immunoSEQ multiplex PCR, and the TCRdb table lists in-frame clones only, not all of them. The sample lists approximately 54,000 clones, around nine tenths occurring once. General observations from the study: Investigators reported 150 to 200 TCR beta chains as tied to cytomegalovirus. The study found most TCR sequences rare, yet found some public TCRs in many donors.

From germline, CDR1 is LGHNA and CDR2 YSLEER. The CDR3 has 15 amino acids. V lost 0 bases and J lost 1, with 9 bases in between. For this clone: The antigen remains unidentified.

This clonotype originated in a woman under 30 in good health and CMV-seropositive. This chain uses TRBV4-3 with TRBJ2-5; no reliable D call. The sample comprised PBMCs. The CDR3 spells CASSQDRISQETQYF. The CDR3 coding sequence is TGCGCCAGCAGCCAAGACCGCATCAGCCAAGAGACCCAGTACTTC.